The text below deals with one T cell receptor beta chain. Original handling: Amplification of reference gene primers was used by the study to estimate nucleated cell counts. Assay used: immunoSEQ multiplex PCR; TCRdb lists only in-frame clones, some missing. The DNA was the basis for D and trimming; V, J and clone size are from that table. The profile shows about 440,000 clones, around nine tenths of them singletons. This sample is part of a study of blood T cell repertoires in COVID-19. Overall study context: There were acute and convalescent COVID-19 samples, and they came from the United States, Italy and Spain. In each case, the material was cDNA or gDNA derived from T cells, B-cell-depleted T cells, or PBMCs.

Trimming cost V 7 bases and J 1 base, with 16 bases left between them. CDR1 is LGHDT and CDR2 is YNNKEL in the germline V gene (reference sequence). This CDR3 contains 16 residues. The material sequenced was peripheral blood. The chain couples TRBV3-1 (or the pseudogene TRBV3-2) to TRBJ2-2; D not resolved. This TCR derives from a woman in her 30s with acute or convalescent COVID-19. The CDR3, as DNA: TGTGCCAGCAACTACGGTTTCACCAAGAACACCGGGGAGCTGTTTTTT. It encodes CASNYGFTKNTGELFF.